Listed below are T cell receptor beta chains from one sample, sequenced in a study of blood T cell repertoires in COVID-19. Using immunoSEQ multiplex PCR, the repertoire was profiled, and TCRdb retains in-frame clones only, with some absent. This table has about 120,000 clones, around 84% appearing once. The sample was PBMCs or T cells enriched from blood (not recorded which). Receptors were obtained from a woman between 25 and 40 years old who had recovered from COVID-19. Both conserved end residues are part of each CDR3. Fields, in order: clone size, D gene, V gene, CDR3 length, J gene, CDR3 DNA, CDR3 protein. D genes are given only for firm matches. Size is omitted from some rows. Given values are once, few, many or a class for expanded clones.

NA	TRBD1	TRBV6-4	14	TRBJ2-7	TGTGCCAGCAGAGGGACAGGGGTTTCCGGCGAGCAGTACTTC	CASRGTGVSGEQYF
NA	TRBD1	TRBV10-3	17	TRBJ1-5	TGTGCCATCAGTGAGTCGTGGCAGGGGGACAGCAATCAGCCCCAGCATTTT	CAISESWQGDSNQPQHF
NA	TRBD1	TRBV4-2	15	TRBJ2-2	TGTGCCAGCAGCCAAGACGGACAGGTACGCGGGGAGCTGTTTTTT	CASSQDGQVRGELFF
NA	NA	TRBV4-1	13	TRBJ1-4	TGCGCCAGCAGCCAAGCCCGGGGGGAAAAACTGTTTTTT	CASSQARGEKLFF
medium-sized	NA	TRBV9	15	TRBJ1-2	TGTGCCAGCAGCCCTCAGCGGGGGGGATCTTATGGCTACACCTTC	CASSPQRGGSYGYTF
NA	NA	TRBV19	19	TRBJ1-5	TGTGCCAGCACCCCCAGCTCCATGGCAGGGATGTTGCGCAATCAGCCCCAGCATTTT	CASTPSSMAGMLRNQPQHF
NA	TRBD1	TRBV27	16	TRBJ1-2	TGTGCCAGCAGTTCCCGGGACAGGACGGCTGGCTATGGCTACACCTTC	CASSSRDRTAGYGYTF
once	NA	TRBV6-6	12	TRBJ1-1	TGTGCCAGCAGTTACCGAGTTACTGAAGCTTTCTTT	CASSYRVTEAFF
once	TRBD2	TRBV10-2	17	TRBJ2-7	TGCGCCAGCAGGGACATTAGCGGGAGGAGATTACGCTACGAGCAGTACTTC	CASRDISGRRLRYEQYF
NA	TRBD1	TRBV2	12	TRBJ1-3	TGTGCCAGCAGAGGGGGCGGAAACACCATATATTTT	CASRGGGNTIYF
NA	NA	TRBV30	12	TRBJ1-2	TGTGCCTGGAGTTATACAGATTATGGCTACACCTTC	CAWSYTDYGYTF
NA	NA	TRBV27	14	TRBJ2-3	TGTGCCACCCGGGTAGCGGTCGGACGGGATACGCAGTATTTT	CATRVAVGRDTQYF
NA	NA	TRBV30	13	TRBJ1-5	TGTGCCTGGAGCAAGGGGGTTAATCAGCCCCAGCATTTT	CAWSKGVNQPQHF
NA	NA	TRBV7-9	15	TRBJ2-6	TGTGCCAGCATCCCACAGAGGGCTGGGGCCAACGTCCTGACTTTC	CASIPQRAGANVLTF
NA	TRBD2	TRBV7-7	15	TRBJ2-7	TGTGCCAGCAGTAAAGGTGCGGGAGGGGGATACGAGCAGTACTTC	CASSKGAGGGYEQYF
NA	TRBD1	TRBV28	15	TRBJ2-7	TGTGCCAGCAGCCCCCCCGGGACAGGGGGCTACGAGCAGTACTTC	CASSPPGTGGYEQYF
NA	TRBD1	TRBV9	15	TRBJ1-2	TGTGCCAGCAGCCACCCGGGACAGGAGTCGCGAGGCTACACCTTC	CASSHPGQESRGYTF
NA	TRBD1	TRBV7-6	15	TRBJ1-6	TGTGCCAGCAGCCCTAGACAGGGTCGAAATTCACCCCTCCACTTT	CASSPRQGRNSPLHF
few	NA	TRBV5-4	12	TRBJ1-1	TGTGCCAGCAGCCTGAGGAGGGAAAAAGCTTTCTTT	CASSLRREKAFF
NA	TRBD2	TRBV25-1	15	TRBJ2-3	TGTGCCAGCACCCCTAGCGGGAGGGCTGCAGATACGCAGTATTTT	CASTPSGRAADTQYF
NA	TRBD2	TRBV5-5	18	TRBJ2-5	TGTGCCAGCAGCCCCGGACTAGCGGGCGTAACCCGACAAGAGACCCAGTACTTC	CASSPGLAGVTRQETQYF
NA	NA	TRBV29-1	12	TRBJ1-2	TGCAGCGTCTATCGACAGGTGAATGGCTACACCTTC	CSVYRQVNGYTF
NA	NA	TRBV4-1	14	TRBJ2-7	TGCGCCAGCAGCCAAACTAACCAATTGGACGAGCAGTACTTC	CASSQTNQLDEQYF
once	NA	TRBV7-3	13	TRBJ2-2	TGTGCCAGCAGCTTAATGTCCAGAGGGGAGCTGTTTTTT	CASSLMSRGELFF
NA	NA	TRBV6-2/TRBV6-3	16	TRBJ2-1	TGTGCCAGCAGTTACTCGACAGGACACCCTATGGATGAGCAGTTCTTC	CASSYSTGHPMDEQFF
once	NA	TRBV21-1	16	TRBJ1-6	TGTGCCAGCAGCAAAGGAGGTTCGGACAGGGTTTCACCCCTCCACTTT	CASSKGGSDRVSPLHF
NA	TRBD2	TRBV28	14	TRBJ2-3	TGTGCCAGCAGTTTTCTAGCGGGAACAGATACGCAGTATTTT	CASSFLAGTDTQYF
NA	NA	TRBV2	15	TRBJ1-6	TGTGCCACCGGGAGCGAGGGGCTTTATAATTCACCCCTCCACTTT	CATGSEGLYNSPLHF
NA	NA	TRBV19	16	TRBJ1-5	TGTGCCAGTAGTATCGGGGTCGGGGCAGGGGATCAGCCCCAGCATTTT	CASSIGVGAGDQPQHF
NA	NA	TRBV5-4	13	TRBJ1-3	TGTGCCAGCAGCTTGATGAGAGGAAACACCATATATTTT	CASSLMRGNTIYF
NA	NA	TRBV10-3	15	TRBJ1-6	TGTGCCATTGGCACTGAGGCGACAGGACATTCACCCCTCCACTTT	CAIGTEATGHSPLHF
NA	TRBD1	TRBV30	13	TRBJ2-7	TGTGCCTGGAGTCAGACAGGGCGCGACGAGCAGTACTTC	CAWSQTGRDEQYF
NA	NA	TRBV5-1	16	TRBJ2-1	TGCGCCAGCAGCCCAGGAGGTCTTGGTACTATCCTTGAGCAGTTCTTC	CASSPGGLGTILEQFF
NA	NA	TRBV3-1/TRBV3-2	13	TRBJ1-1	TGTGCCAGCAGCCTTCGGGGGAGTACTGAAGCTTTCTTT	CASSLRGSTEAFF
few	NA	TRBV19	15	TRBJ2-5	TGTGCCAGTAGTATAGCTGGGTCGAGGGAAGAGACCCAGTACTTC	CASSIAGSREETQYF
NA	NA	TRBV25-1	11	TRBJ2-5	TGTGCCAGCAGTGCGGGAGTCATCCAGTACTTC	CASSAGVIQYF
once	NA	TRBV18	14	TRBJ2-1	TGTGCCAGCTCACCACCTGGAAAGCGCCATGAGCAGTTCTTC	CASSPPGKRHEQFF
NA	TRBD1	TRBV10-3	15	TRBJ1-2	TGTGCCATCAGTGAGTTCGACAGGGCGTCCTATGGCTACACCTTC	CAISEFDRASYGYTF
NA	TRBD1	TRBV28	15	TRBJ2-3	TGTGCCAGCAGTTTAAGACAGGGGCCCACAGATACGCAGTATTTT	CASSLRQGPTDTQYF
NA	TRBD2	TRBV11-3	15	TRBJ2-1	TGTGCCAGCAGCTACTCCACTAGCGGGAGTGGTGAGCAGTTCTTC	CASSYSTSGSGEQFF
NA	NA	TRBV11-2	17	TRBJ2-2	TGTGCCAGCAGCTTAGACCAGCAGGGCGCGAACACCGGGGAGCTGTTTTTT	CASSLDQQGANTGELFF
NA	NA	TRBV24-1	15	TRBJ2-5	TGTGCCACCAGTGATTCATCGAGGGACTGGGGGACCCAGTACTTC	CATSDSSRDWGTQYF
NA	NA	TRBV25-1	17	TRBJ1-1	TGTGCCAGCAGTGACTCGCTCACTCTGGGGCCGAACACTGAAGCTTTCTTT	CASSDSLTLGPNTEAFF
few	TRBD2	TRBV5-1	17	TRBJ2-7	TGCGCCAGCAGCTTGCAAGGGGCTAGCGGGAGTCCCTACGAGCAGTACTTC	CASSLQGASGSPYEQYF
NA	TRBD1	TRBV28	12	TRBJ2-5	TGTGCCACCCGGGACAGGGGAGAGACCCAGTACTTC	CATRDRGETQYF
NA	TRBD1	TRBV10-1	14	TRBJ2-1	TGCGCCCCAGAGTGGGACAGCCACTACAATGAGCAGTTCTTC	CAPEWDSHYNEQFF
NA	TRBD1	TRBV2	15	TRBJ1-5	TGTGCCAGCAGTCGGGGACAGACCACGGGGCAGCCCCAGCATTTT	CASSRGQTTGQPQHF
NA	TRBD2	TRBV13	16	TRBJ2-7	TGTGCCAGCAGGCACGGGGGGGCGGGAGACACCTACGAGCAGTACTTC	CASRHGGAGDTYEQYF
NA	NA	TRBV4-2	13	TRBJ2-1	TGTGCCAGCAGCCAATTTGAGGCCAATGAGCAGTTCTTC	CASSQFEANEQFF
NA	TRBD2	TRBV24-1	16	TRBJ2-2	TGTGCCACCAGTAGAGTAGCGGGAGTTAGGACCGGGGAGCTGTTTTTT	CATSRVAGVRTGELFF
NA	NA	TRBV6-5	14	TRBJ1-5	TGTGCCAGCAGGACGGGGGGGGCTGGGCAGCCCCAGCATTTT	CASRTGGAGQPQHF
NA	TRBD1	TRBV25-1	14	TRBJ2-7	TGTGCCAGCAGTGAACGGGGACAGGGGGGCGAGCAGTACTTC	CASSERGQGGEQYF
few	TRBD1	TRBV6-2/TRBV6-3	16	TRBJ2-1	TGTGCCAGCAGTACTACCGGGACAGGCACGTCCCGGACGCAGTTCTTC	CASSTTGTGTSRTQFF